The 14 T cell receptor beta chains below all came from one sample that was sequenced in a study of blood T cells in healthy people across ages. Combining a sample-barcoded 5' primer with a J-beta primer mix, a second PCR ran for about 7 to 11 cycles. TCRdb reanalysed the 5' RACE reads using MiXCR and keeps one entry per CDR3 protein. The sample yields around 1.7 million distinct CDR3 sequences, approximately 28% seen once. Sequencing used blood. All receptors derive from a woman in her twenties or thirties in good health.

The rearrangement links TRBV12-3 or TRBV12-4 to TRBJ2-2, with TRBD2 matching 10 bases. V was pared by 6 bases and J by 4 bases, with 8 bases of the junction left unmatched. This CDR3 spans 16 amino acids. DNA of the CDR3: TGTGCCAGCAGGACGACTAGCGGGCGTCCCACCGGGGAGCTGTTTTTT. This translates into CASRTTSGRPTGELFF.

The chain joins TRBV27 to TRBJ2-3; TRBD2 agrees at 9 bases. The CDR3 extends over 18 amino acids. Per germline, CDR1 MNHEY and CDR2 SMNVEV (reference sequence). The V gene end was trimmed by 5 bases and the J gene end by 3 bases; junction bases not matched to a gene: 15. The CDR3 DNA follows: TGTGCCAGCAGTCGGTCCGGGCCTCTAGCGGGGCCGACAGATACGCAGTATTTT. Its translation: CASSRSGPLAGPTDTQYF.

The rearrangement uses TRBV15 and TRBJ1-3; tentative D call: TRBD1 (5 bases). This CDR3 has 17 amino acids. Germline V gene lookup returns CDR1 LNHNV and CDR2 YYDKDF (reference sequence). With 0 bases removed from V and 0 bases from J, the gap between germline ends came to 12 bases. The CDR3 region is CATSREIDSGSGNTIYF. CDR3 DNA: TGTGCCACCAGCAGAGAGATCGACAGTGGCTCTGGAAACACCATATATTTT.

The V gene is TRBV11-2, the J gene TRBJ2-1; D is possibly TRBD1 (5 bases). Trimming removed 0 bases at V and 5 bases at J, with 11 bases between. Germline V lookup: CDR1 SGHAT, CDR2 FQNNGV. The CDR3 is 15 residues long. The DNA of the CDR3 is TGTGCCAGCAGCTTAGATGGCAGGGATAACAATGAGCAGTTCTTC. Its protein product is CASSLDGRDNNEQFF.

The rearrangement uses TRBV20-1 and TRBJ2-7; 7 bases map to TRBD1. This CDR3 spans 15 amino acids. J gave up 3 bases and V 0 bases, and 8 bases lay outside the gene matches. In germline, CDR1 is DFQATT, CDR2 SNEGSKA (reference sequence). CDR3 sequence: CSARDTGTANYEQYF. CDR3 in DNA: TGCAGTGCTAGAGATACCGGGACAGCGAACTACGAGCAGTACTTC.

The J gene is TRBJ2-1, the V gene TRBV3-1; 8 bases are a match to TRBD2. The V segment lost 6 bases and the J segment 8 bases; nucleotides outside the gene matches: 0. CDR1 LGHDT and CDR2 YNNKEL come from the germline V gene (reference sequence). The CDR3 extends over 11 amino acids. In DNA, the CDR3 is TGTGCCAGCAGGACTAGCGATGAGCAGTTCTTC. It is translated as CASRTSDEQFF.

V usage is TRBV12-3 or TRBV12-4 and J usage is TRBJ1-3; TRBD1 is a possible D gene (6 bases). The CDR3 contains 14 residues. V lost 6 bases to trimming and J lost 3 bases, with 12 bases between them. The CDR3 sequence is CASSKQGGGNTIYF. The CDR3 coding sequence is TGTGCCAGCAGCAAACAGGGAGGTGGAAACACCATATATTTT.

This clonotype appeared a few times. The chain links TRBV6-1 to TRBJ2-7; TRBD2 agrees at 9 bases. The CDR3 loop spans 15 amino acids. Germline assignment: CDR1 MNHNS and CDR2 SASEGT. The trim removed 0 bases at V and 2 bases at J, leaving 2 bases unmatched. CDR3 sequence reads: CASSEAIAGAYEQYF. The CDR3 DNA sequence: TGTGCCAGCAGTGAAGCGATAGCGGGGGCCTACGAGCAGTACTTC.

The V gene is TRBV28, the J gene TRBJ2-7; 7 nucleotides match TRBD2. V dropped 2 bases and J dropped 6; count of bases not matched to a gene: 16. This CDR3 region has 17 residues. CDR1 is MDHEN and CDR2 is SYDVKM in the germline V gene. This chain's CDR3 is CASSLIPPGLGPIEQYF. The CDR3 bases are TGTGCCAGCAGTTTAATTCCTCCAGGACTAGGCCCCATCGAGCAGTACTTC.

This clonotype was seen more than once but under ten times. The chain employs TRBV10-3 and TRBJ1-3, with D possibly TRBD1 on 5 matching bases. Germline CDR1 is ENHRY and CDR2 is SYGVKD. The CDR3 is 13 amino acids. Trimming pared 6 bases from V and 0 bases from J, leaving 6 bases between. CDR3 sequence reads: CAIRGLSGNTIYF. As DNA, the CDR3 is TGTGCCATCAGGGGACTCTCTGGAAACACCATATATTTT.

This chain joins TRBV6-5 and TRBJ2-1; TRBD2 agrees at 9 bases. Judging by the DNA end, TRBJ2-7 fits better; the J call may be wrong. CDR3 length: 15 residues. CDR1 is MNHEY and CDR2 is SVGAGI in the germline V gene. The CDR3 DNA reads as TGTGCCAGCAGTTACGAGGCGGGGGGGTACAATGAGCAGTACTTC. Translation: CASSYEAGGYNEQYF.

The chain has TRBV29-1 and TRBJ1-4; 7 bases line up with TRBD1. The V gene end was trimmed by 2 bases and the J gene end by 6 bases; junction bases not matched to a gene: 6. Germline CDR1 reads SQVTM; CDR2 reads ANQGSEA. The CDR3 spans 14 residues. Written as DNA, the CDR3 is TGCAGCGTTGAAATGGGGCAGGGGGATGAAAAACTGTTTTTT. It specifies CSVEMGQGDEKLFF.

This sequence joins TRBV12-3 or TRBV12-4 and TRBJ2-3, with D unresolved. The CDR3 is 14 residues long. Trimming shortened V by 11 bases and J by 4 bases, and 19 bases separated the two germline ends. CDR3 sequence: CAATKRVRADTQYF. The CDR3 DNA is TGTGCCGCAACAAAAAGAGTGCGAGCAGATACGCAGTATTTT.

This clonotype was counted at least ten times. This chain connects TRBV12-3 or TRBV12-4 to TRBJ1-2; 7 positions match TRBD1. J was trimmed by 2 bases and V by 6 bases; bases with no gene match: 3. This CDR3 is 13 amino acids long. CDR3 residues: CASSRDRNYGYTF. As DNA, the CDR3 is TGTGCCAGCAGCCGGGACAGAAACTATGGCTACACCTTC.